The 14 T cell receptor beta chains below come from one sample, sequenced in a study of early T cells in non-severe SARS-CoV-2 infection. TCRdb reprocessed the 5' RACE reads via MiXCR and lists one record per CDR3 protein. The sample records about 110,000 distinct CDR3 sequences, 9% to 13% being singletons. The specimen sequenced was whole blood. These receptors originate from an adult who was a healthcare worker with PCR-confirmed SARS-CoV-2 infection or an uninfected control (not recorded which).

At least ten counts were recorded for this clonotype. This sequence joins TRBV7-2 and TRBJ2-1, with D possibly TRBD2 on 5 matching bases. Germline lookup yields CDR1 SGHTA and CDR2 FQGNSA. The CDR3 contains 15 residues. Deletions cut 7 bases from V and 8 bases from J, with 21 bases between. The CDR3 region has the DNA TGTGCCAGCAACTTTCCTGGACTCCCCCGACATGAGCAGTTCTTC. It encodes CASNFPGLPRHEQFF.

There are many counts of this clonotype. The chain carries TRBV2 and TRBJ2-7, with TRBD2 matching 11 bases. Germline CDR1 reads SNHLY; CDR2 reads FYNNEI. The CDR3 is 18 residues long. With 3 bases clipped from V and 3 bases from J, the junction kept 13 bases outside the gene matches. In nucleotides, the CDR3 is TGTGCCAGCAGTGAGCTGCTTAGCGGGAGGGCCATCGGCTACGAGCAGTACTTC. It translates to CASSELLSGRAIGYEQYF.

Only a few counts were recorded for this clonotype. The chain joins TRBV7-3 to TRBJ1-5; no firm D call. The ends were cut back, 1 base at V and 4 bases at J, with 5 bases in the middle. The CDR3 runs to 13 residues. Germline V lookup: CDR1 SGHTA, CDR2 FQGTGA. The CDR3, as DNA: TGTGCCAGCAGCTTAAATTGGAATCAGCCCCAGCATTTT. Amino acid sequence: CASSLNWNQPQHF.

This clonotype appeared many times. This chain links TRBV19 with TRBJ2-1; the match to TRBD1 covers 8 bases. Germline V gene sequence: CDR1 LNHDA, CDR2 SQIVND (reference sequence). The V gene end was trimmed by 3 bases and the J gene end by 4 bases; junction bases not matched to a gene: 2. The CDR3 spans 14 residues. The CDR3 region has the DNA TGTGCCAGTAGTATGGACAGGGAATACAATGAGCAGTTCTTC. This gives the protein CASSMDREYNEQFF.

There are many counts of this clonotype. The V and J genes are TRBV9 and TRBJ2-7; 11 nucleotides line up with TRBD1. V lost 4 bases and J lost 6; bases outside the gene matches: 9. The CDR3 sequence is 15 residues long. Per the germline V gene, CDR1 is SGDLS and CDR2 is YYNGEE. The CDR3 DNA is TGTGCCAGCAGCCCTTCGGACAGGGGGCTGGGCGAGCAGTACTTC. Translation: CASSPSDRGLGEQYF.

This clonotype was seen only a few times. The CDR3 here is CASSLHSSYNEQFF. Here the CDR3 DNA reads TGTGCCAGCAGTCTACATAGCTCCTACAATGAGCAGTTCTTC. The gene calls are TRBV27 and TRBJ2-1; no clear D gene. Trimming pared 5 bases from V and 0 bases from J, leaving 8 bases between. This CDR3 has 14 amino acids. Germline V gene lookup returns CDR1 MNHEY and CDR2 SMNVEV (reference sequence).

The chain links TRBV29-1 to TRBJ2-1; D unclear. CDR3 size: 15 residues. V dropped 5 bases and J dropped 1 base, with 15 bases sitting between them. Germline V CDR1 and CDR2: SQVTM, ANQGSEA. Here the CDR3 DNA reads TGCAGCGTTCCCAGGCCCGACCGATCCTACAATGAGCAGTTCTTC. Amino acids: CSVPRPDRSYNEQFF.

This clonotype was picked up a small number of times. J is TRBJ2-1 and V is TRBV27; 12 positions match TRBD2. The CDR3 covers 17 residues. Germline V lookup: CDR1 MNHEY, CDR2 SMNVEV (reference sequence). V lost 2 bases and J lost 3; bases outside the gene matches: 5. The CDR3 sequence is CASSLIPGLAGYNEQFF. The CDR3 DNA reads as TGTGCCAGCAGTTTAATCCCGGGACTAGCGGGCTACAATGAGCAGTTCTTC.

This chain connects TRBV3-1 to TRBJ2-2; 13 positions agree with TRBD2. CDR1 LGHDT and CDR2 YNNKEL come from the germline V gene (reference sequence). V was pared by 4 bases and J by 7 bases, with 6 bases of the junction left unmatched. The CDR3 is made up of 16 amino acids. Here the CDR3 reads CASSPTSGGQGGELFF. The CDR3, as DNA: TGTGCCAGCAGCCCGACTAGCGGGGGGCAAGGCGGGGAGCTGTTTTTT.

The CDR3 protein is CASSRSGGARGQFF. DNA of the CDR3: TGTGCCAGCAGCCGTAGCGGGGGGGCGCGTGGGCAGTTCTTC. V is TRBV12-3 or TRBV12-4 and J is TRBJ2-1, with 11 bases aligning to TRBD2. With V trimmed by 6 bases and J by 12 bases, 10 bases remained unmatched. The CDR3 is 14 residues long.

The chain links TRBV30 to TRBJ2-3; no firm D call. The germline CDR1 and CDR2 sequences are GTSNPN and SVGIG (reference sequence). The V gene lost 3 bases and the J gene lost 0 bases, with 13 bases spanning the gap. The CDR3 has 15 residues. The CDR3 DNA reads as TGTGCCTGGAGCCCCCTGGGCGTTAGCACAGATACGCAGTATTTT. Translating gives CAWSPLGVSTDTQYF.

This clonotype was counted many times. The chain uses TRBV2 and TRBJ1-1; D uncertain. Germline CDR1 is SNHLY and CDR2 is FYNNEI. CDR3 length equals 11 residues. The V end was cut by 8 bases, the J end by 2 bases, with 6 bases between. The CDR3 DNA reads TGTGCCAGCCGTAGTAACACTGAAGCTTTCTTT. The encoded protein is CASRSNTEAFF.

This clonotype was counted many times. The chain is built from TRBV12-3 or TRBV12-4 and TRBJ2-2; tentatively, D is TRBD1 or TRBD2 (6 bases each). Trimming removed 8 bases at V and 7 bases at J, with 17 bases between. CDR3 length: 14 amino acids. CDR3: CASVPGARGGELFF. The CDR3 region has the DNA TGTGCCAGCGTACCAGGGGCGCGGGGCGGGGAGCTGTTTTTT.

The rearrangement joins TRBV29-1 to TRBJ1-2, with a weak D call TRBD1 (6 bases). Germline lookup yields CDR1 SQVTM and CDR2 ANQGSEA. V was shortened by 5 bases and J by 8 bases, with 12 bases between the two germline ends. The CDR3 is 11 amino acids. CDR3: CSVRTVKGYTF. The CDR3 DNA sequence: TGCAGCGTTAGGACAGTCAAAGGCTACACCTTC.